Below, 8 T cell receptor beta chains from the same sample are listed, as sequenced in a study of CD8+CD57+ T cells in acquired aplastic anemia. TCR beta VDJ and CDR3 profiling used genomic DNA as template. TCRdb re-analysed the reads in MiXCR, keeping a single row per CDR3 protein. Of 260,000 or so distinct CDR3 sequences listed, around 45% were seen once; the top ten hold roughly 8%. Individuals selected for sequencing had exhibited CD8+CD57+ cell expansion on flow cytometry. Material: sorted CD4+, CD8+, or CD8+CD57+ T cells (not recorded which) from PBMCs. The receptors shown here come from a human donor with aplastic anemia.

This clonotype was picked up many times. V and J are TRBV12-3 or TRBV12-4 and TRBJ1-5; D is perhaps TRBD1 (6 bases). The CDR3 is made up of 13 amino acids. V was clipped by 6 bases and J by 1 base, with 7 bases between them. The CDR3 sequence: CASSQGSNQPQHF. In nucleotides, the CDR3 is TGTGCCAGCAGCCAGGGGAGCAATCAGCCCCAGCATTTT.

This clonotype was counted between two and nine times. The chain has TRBV3-1 and TRBJ1-4, with D possibly being TRBD1 (5 bases). Trimming took off 4 bases at V and 4 bases at J, with 13 bases between the two ends. This CDR3 has 15 amino acids. Germline assignment: CDR1 LGHDT and CDR2 YNNKEL (reference sequence). As DNA, the CDR3 is TGTGCCAGCAGCCCTCCGGGGCGCGATAATGAAAAACTGTTTTTT. Amino acid sequence: CASSPPGRDNEKLFF.

This clonotype was found many times. The chain carries TRBV2 and TRBJ1-1, with D perhaps matching TRBD1 (5 bases). The CDR3 runs to 11 residues. The V gene lost 8 bases and the J gene lost 4 bases, with 8 bases spanning the gap. Looked up from germline, CDR1 is SNHLY and CDR2 is FYNNEI. CDR3 DNA sequence: TGTGCCAGCTGGGGGGGCACTGAAGCTTTCTTT. This translates into CASWGGTEAFF.

This chain joins TRBV14 and TRBJ1-1; 9 bases agree with TRBD1. The CDR3 extends over 13 amino acids. The V segment lost 6 bases and the J segment 5 bases; nucleotides outside the gene matches: 4. Germline V gene lookup returns CDR1 SGHDN and CDR2 FVKESK. The CDR3 reads CASRPTGGTEAFF. In DNA, the CDR3 is TGTGCCAGCAGACCGACAGGGGGGACTGAAGCTTTCTTT.

In DNA form, the CDR3 reads TGTGCCAGCAGCGTAGCTGCTGGGGGTTACAATGAGCAGTTCTTC. It codes for CASSVAAGGYNEQFF. V and J are TRBV9 and TRBJ2-1; D possibly uses TRBD1 or TRBD2 (5 bases each). With 0 bases removed from V and 4 bases from J, the gap between germline ends came to 11 bases. CDR1 SGDLS and CDR2 YYNGEE come from the germline V gene. The CDR3 is made up of 15 amino acids.

Comment on this clonotype: Being one base from a much bigger clone, this may be a read error. This CDR3 reads CASSEPGLSF. For the CDR3, the DNA is TGTGCCAGCAGTGAACCCGGACTCTCTTTT. The chain employs TRBV6-1 and TRBJ1-5; D ambiguous. Germline V gene sequence: CDR1 MNHNS, CDR2 SASEGT. CDR3 size: 10 residues.

This clonotype was observed at least ten times. The gene calls are TRBV7-6 and TRBJ1-1, with D hard to call. Trimming removed 4 bases at V and 1 base at J, with 13 bases between. This CDR3 contains 15 residues. Germline assignment: CDR1 SGHVS and CDR2 FNYEAQ. The CDR3 here is CASSSRGGGNTEAFF. CDR3 bases: TGTGCCAGCAGCTCGCGAGGAGGTGGGAACACTGAAGCTTTCTTT.

As regards this clonotype: A clone one base away is much larger, so this may be a read error. The chain links TRBV4-1 to TRBJ1-6; possibly TRBD1 for D (6 bases). Looked up from germline, CDR1 is MGHRA and CDR2 is YSYEKL. Trimming shortened V by 3 bases and J by 7 bases, and 28 bases separated the two germline ends. This CDR3 is built from 20 residues. This CDR3 is CASSHPTGSGLGVWNSPLHF. In nucleotides, the CDR3 is TGCGCCAGCAGCCACCCGACAGGTTCGGGACTTGGGGTTTGGAATTCACCCCTCCACTTT.